Ten or more counts support the clone carrying this TCR beta chain. Its antigen is unknown. The CDR3 sequence is 15 residues long. Trimming took 5 bases from V and 3 from J, leaving 13 bases between them. What was amplified from RNA transcripts were TCR beta CDR3 regions. TCR CDR3 regions were first amplified by RT-PCR with HTBI primers. TCRdb re-called the multiplex PCR reads with MiXCR, one entry per CDR3 protein. The sample lists a few hundred thousand distinct CDR3 sequences; around 16% were seen once. The sample comes from a study of T cells in Graves' hyperthyroidism and ophthalmopathy. About the study: The authors collected peripheral blood at initial diagnosis, before any treatment. Study findings and constraints: In the blood, most expanded thyroid clonotypes above 0.001 appeared as well.

This receptor was taken from a woman aged 25 to 39 with Graves' hyperthyroidism. Material: blood. The gene calls are TRBV12-3 or TRBV12-4 and TRBJ1-4, with a weak D call TRBD1 (5 bases). CDR3 DNA: TGTGCCAGCAGTGACGGCGGGGCGGCTAATGAAAAACTGTTTTTT. Its protein product is CASSDGGAANEKLFF.